The 25 T cell receptor beta chains below were found in one sample sequenced in a study of identical twins. TCRdb fed the 5' RACE reads into MiXCR, producing one record per CDR3 protein. This table has about 530,000 distinct CDR3 sequences, about 20% appearing once. This same sample was also part of a study on yellow fever vaccine responses in identical twins.

Sample: CD4+ T cells sorted from blood. These receptor sequences come from a woman aged 18-29 years in good health.

The CDR3 here is CASSRLADSSGANVLTF. DNA for the CDR3: TGTGCCAGCAGCAGACTAGCGGACTCCTCTGGGGCCAACGTCCTGACTTTC. This chain uses TRBV27 with TRBJ2-6, with 9 bases aligning to TRBD2. CDR3 length equals 17 residues. CDR1 MNHEY and CDR2 SMNVEV come from the germline V gene (reference sequence). The V gene end was trimmed by 6 bases and the J gene end by 0 bases; junction bases not matched to a gene: 6.

This clonotype was observed a handful of times. This sequence joins TRBV3-1 and TRBJ2-1, with TRBD2 identical over 10 bases. Germline V gives CDR1 LGHDT, CDR2 YNNKEL (reference sequence). Trimming removed 0 bases from V and 9 bases from J; junction bases left unmatched: 5. The length of the CDR3 is 15 residues. The chain's CDR3 is CASSQDPSGSFEQFF. DNA of the CDR3: TGTGCCAGCAGCCAAGATCCTAGCGGGAGTTTTGAGCAGTTCTTC.

V and J are TRBV13 and TRBJ1-6; no definite D call. V gave up 4 bases and J gave up 7 bases, with 17 bases separating them. Per germline, CDR1 PRHDT and CDR2 FYEKMQ (reference sequence). CDR3 length: 16 residues. DNA of the CDR3: TGTGCCAGCAGCTCGGGAAATCAAAGAGGGAATTCACCCCTCCACTTT. Translation gives CASSSGNQRGNSPLHF.

The chain carries TRBV6-1 and TRBJ2-3, with D perhaps matching TRBD1 or TRBD2 (5 bases each). The CDR3 is made up of 17 amino acids. The germline V gene encodes CDR1 MNHNS and CDR2 SASEGT. V lost 7 bases and J 0 bases, leaving 20 bases between the germline ends. The CDR3 region is CASKRDPPQASTDTQYF. CDR3 nucleotide sequence: TGTGCCAGCAAAAGGGACCCCCCACAGGCTAGCACAGATACGCAGTATTTT.

Only a few counts were recorded for this clonotype. The chain joins TRBV28 to TRBJ2-4; 9 nucleotides agree with TRBD2. From germline, CDR1 is MDHEN and CDR2 SYDVKM. The CDR3 runs 19 residues. V lost 2 bases, J lost 7 bases, and 18 bases stayed unmatched. CDR3 amino acids: CASSLQRGSAGGRGNIQYF. The CDR3 region has the DNA TGTGCCAGCAGTTTACAGCGGGGGTCGGCGGGAGGGCGCGGGAACATTCAGTACTTC. Full variable domain (rest looked up from reference TRBV28 and TRBJ2-4): DVKVTQSSRYLVKRTGEKVFLECVQDMDHENMFWYRQDPGLGLRLIYFSYDVKMKEKGDIPEGYSVSREKKERFSLILESASTNQTSMYLCASSLQRGSAGGRGNIQYFGAGTRLSVL.

The chain employs TRBV5-6 and TRBJ2-2, with 9 bases aligning to TRBD2. The V segment lost 0 bases and the J segment 4 bases; nucleotides outside the gene matches: 10. The CDR3 has 18 residues. The germline V gene has CDR1 SGHDT and CDR2 YYEEEE. CDR3 residues: CASSLGAGGSLGTGELFF. CDR3 DNA: TGTGCCAGCAGCTTGGGAGCGGGGGGTTCCTTGGGCACCGGGGAGCTGTTTTTT.

The chain links TRBV20-1 to TRBJ2-2; no definite D call. V was cut by 3 bases and J by 6 bases, with 5 bases left in between. Germline assignment: CDR1 DFQATT and CDR2 SNEGSKA (reference sequence). CDR3 length equals 11 residues. DNA of the CDR3: TGCAGTGCTAGTGATGCCGGGGAGCTGTTTTTT. It yields the protein CSASDAGELFF.

This clonotype was picked up many times. The CDR3 loop is CASSLDGNWLGEQYF. CDR3 DNA: TGCGCCAGCAGTCTTGATGGGAATTGGTTAGGCGAGCAGTACTTC. The chain carries TRBV5-1 and TRBJ2-7; D is unclear. The V end lost 5 bases, the J end lost 6 bases, and 21 bases lay between the germline ends. Germline values: CDR1 SGHRS, CDR2 YFSETQ. This CDR3 spans 15 amino acids.

The V call is TRBV27, the J call TRBJ2-5; 8 nucleotides align to TRBD1. Germline V lookup: CDR1 MNHEY, CDR2 SMNVEV (reference sequence). V was clipped by 5 bases and J by 4 bases; unmatched bases: 3. This CDR3 region has 13 residues. CDR3 sequence: CASSARGRETQYF. The CDR3 nucleotides are TGTGCCAGCAGTGCCAGGGGGCGAGAGACCCAGTACTTC.

This clonotype has a handful of counts. The chain joins TRBV20-1 to TRBJ1-5; a weak D match, TRBD1 (6 bases). Trimming stripped 3 bases from V and 2 bases from J, with 17 bases between. Germline V lookup: CDR1 DFQATT, CDR2 SNEGSKA (reference sequence). The CDR3 is 16 amino acids. The CDR3 DNA is TGCAGTGCTAGTGATTTTAAACAGGGTGGCAATCAGCCCCAGCATTTT. This translates into CSASDFKQGGNQPQHF.

This clonotype occurred a few times. The chain carries TRBV5-1 and TRBJ2-7; weak D call: TRBD2 (5 bases). Looked up from germline, CDR1 is SGHRS and CDR2 is YFSETQ. The CDR3 consists of 14 residues. V was trimmed by 6 bases and J by 3 bases, leaving 16 bases between them. CDR3 coding DNA: TGCGCCAGCACCCTGTCCCTCGGAGGCTACGAGCAGTACTTC. Its protein is CASTLSLGGYEQYF.

The genes are TRBV2 and TRBJ1-4; D might be TRBD1 (6 bases). Germline V gene sequence: CDR1 SNHLY, CDR2 FYNNEI. Trimming shortened V by 3 bases and J by 8 bases, and 10 bases separated the two germline ends. There are 13 residues in the CDR3. The CDR3 sequence: CASSDGGYEKLFF. In DNA form, the CDR3 reads TGTGCCAGCAGTGATGGGGGCTACGAAAAACTGTTTTTT.

The chain combines TRBV6-5 with TRBJ2-7, with D perhaps assigned TRBD1 or TRBD2 (5 bases each). The V gene's germline CDR1 is MNHEY and CDR2 SVGAGI. The CDR3 covers 15 residues. V dropped 5 bases and J dropped 2 bases, with 16 bases sitting between them. The CDR3 coding sequence is TGTGCCAGCAGTAACATTGCCGGGGCCACCTACGAGCAGTACTTC. As protein: CASSNIAGATYEQYF.

The rearrangement uses TRBV6-1 and TRBJ1-4, with 8 positions matching TRBD1. CDR1 and CDR2 (germline): MNHNS, SASEGT. The J segment lost 3 bases and the V segment lost 5 bases, leaving 11 bases of the junction unmatched. The CDR3 extends over 17 amino acids. The CDR3 region is CASSRARQGPANEKLFF. DNA for the CDR3: TGTGCCAGCAGTCGGGCCCGACAGGGGCCGGCTAATGAAAAACTGTTTTTT.

The chain has TRBV20-1 and TRBJ1-4; unclear D gene. The CDR3 length is 14 residues. V dropped 0 bases and J dropped 4 bases, with 9 bases sitting between them. CDR1 and CDR2 (germline): DFQATT, SNEGSKA (reference sequence). CDR3 coding DNA: TGCAGTGCTAGAGATCAACGGATTAATGAAAAACTGTTTTTT. Protein sequence: CSARDQRINEKLFF.

This clonotype was recorded a few times. This chain uses TRBV12-3 or TRBV12-4 with TRBJ1-2; 8 bases agree with TRBD1. V dropped 5 bases and J dropped 8; count of bases not matched to a gene: 10. The CDR3 length is 14 residues. The CDR3 DNA is TGTGCCAGCAGTCCCAGGGACAGGCCTTGGGGCTACACCTTC. Translating it yields CASSPRDRPWGYTF.

The chain couples TRBV2 to TRBJ2-5; 10 bases are a match to TRBD2. Trimming cost V 7 bases and J 5 bases; bases outside gene matches: 7. From germline, CDR1 is SNHLY and CDR2 FYNNEI. This CDR3 has 14 residues. This CDR3 reads CASNERGGVETQYF. The CDR3, as DNA: TGTGCCAGCAACGAGCGGGGGGGCGTTGAGACCCAGTACTTC.

The chain couples TRBV20-1 to TRBJ2-7, with D hard to call. V shed 2 bases and J shed 3 bases, with 8 bases lying between them. CDR1 is DFQATT and CDR2 is SNEGSKA in the germline V gene (reference sequence). The CDR3 has 12 residues. The CDR3, as DNA: TGCAGTGCTAGACCCCAAAGCTACGAGCAGTACTTC. Translating it yields CSARPQSYEQYF.

This chain uses TRBV2 with TRBJ1-6, with TRBD1 matching 9 bases. The CDR3 covers 16 residues. The germline V gene has CDR1 SNHLY and CDR2 FYNNEI. The J segment lost 6 bases and the V segment lost 6 bases, leaving 9 bases of the junction unmatched. CDR3 DNA sequence: TGTGCCAGCAGGGGGACAGGGTGGCGGAGTAATTCACCCCTCCACTTT. It encodes CASRGTGWRSNSPLHF.

This clonotype was counted a few times. The V call is TRBV5-1, the J call TRBJ2-1; D ambiguous. The CDR3 runs 13 residues. Deletions cut 4 bases from V and 5 bases from J, with 10 bases between. Germline CDR1 is SGHRS and CDR2 is YFSETQ. The CDR3 sequence is CASSDPPDNEQFF. CDR3 bases: TGCGCCAGCAGCGACCCTCCTGACAATGAGCAGTTCTTC.

This chain uses TRBV27 with TRBJ2-1; TRBD1 might be the D (5 bases). CDR1 is MNHEY, CDR2 SMNVEV, per germline (reference sequence). The CDR3 totals 16 residues. Trimming removed 7 bases from V and 0 bases from J, with 16 bases in between. CDR3 region: CASISRQTHSYNEQFF. Written as DNA, the CDR3 is TGTGCCAGCATTAGTAGACAGACTCACTCCTACAATGAGCAGTTCTTC.

The J gene is TRBJ2-3, the V gene TRBV20-1; D uncertain. The CDR3 totals 14 residues. Trimming took 5 bases from V and 2 from J, leaving 14 bases between them. Germline-derived CDR1 and CDR2 are DFQATT and SNEGSKA (reference sequence). The CDR3 nucleotides are TGCAGTGCTCTCCCACCGGGCTACACAGATACGCAGTATTTT. Encoded protein: CSALPPGYTDTQYF.

J is TRBJ2-2 and V is TRBV12-3 or TRBV12-4; D unclear. The CDR3 contains 13 residues. With 6 bases removed from V and 3 bases from J, the gap between germline ends came to 8 bases. The chain's CDR3 is CASSRVDTGELFF. In DNA, the CDR3 is TGTGCCAGCAGCCGCGTTGACACCGGGGAGCTGTTTTTT.

The rearrangement uses TRBV11-2 and TRBJ2-1; possible D gene TRBD2, 6 bases. The CDR3 sequence is 17 residues long. V was clipped by 5 bases and J by 11 bases, with 28 bases between them. The germline V gene has CDR1 SGHAT and CDR2 FQNNGV. CDR3 sequence reads: CASSPPGGEVGIKKQFF. CDR3 nucleotides: TGTGCCAGCAGCCCCCCGGGCGGGGAGGTAGGGATCAAAAAGCAGTTCTTC. The whole variable domain, remainder taken from reference TRBV11-2 and TRBJ2-1, is EAGVAQSPRYKIIEKRQSVAFWCNPISGHATLYWYQQILGQGPKLLIQFQNNGVVDDSQLPKDRFSAERLKGVDSTLKIQPAKLEDSAVYLCASSPPGGEVGIKKQFFGPGTRLTVL.

This chain uses TRBV11-2 with TRBJ1-1; D ambiguous. The CDR3 is 12 amino acids. With 1 base removed from V and 8 bases from J, the gap between germline ends came to 8 bases. Germline assignment: CDR1 SGHAT and CDR2 FQNNGV. Here the CDR3 DNA reads TGTGCCAGCAGCTTAGTAAATAAGGAAGCTTTCTTT. It is translated as CASSLVNKEAFF. The full variable domain, completed using reference TRBV11-2 and TRBJ1-1, is EAGVAQSPRYKIIEKRQSVAFWCNPISGHATLYWYQQILGQGPKLLIQFQNNGVVDDSQLPKDRFSAERLKGVDSTLKIQPAKLEDSAVYLCASSLVNKEAFFGQGTRLTVV.